The 31 T cell receptor beta chains below come from one sample, sequenced in a study of PD-1 blockade in classical Hodgkin lymphoma (dated by TCRdb to about 2020). The library was obtained by the immunoSEQ multiplex PCR assay. TCRdb mirrors the immuneACCESS table, restricted to in-frame sequences. Some clones are absent from its copies; in checked studies, under half trace to an unresolved V gene, and the reason for the others is unknown. Within this sample are 40,000 to 45,000 clones, with roughly two thirds of them counted one time only. Jointly, the top ten make up approximately 2.5% of the sample. This specimen's time point label, interpreted: cycle 4 day 1 (C4D1), after five to seven weeks of nivolumab. Relapse after autologous stem cell transplantation had occurred in all trial patients, and cohorts A, B and C were distinguished by prior brentuximab vedotin exposure. This specimen consisted of peripheral blood mononuclear cells (PBMCs), obtained before the fourth cycle of nivolumab. These receptors originate from a human donor with classical Hodgkin lymphoma.

The gene calls are TRBV4-1 and TRBJ2-2, with no clear D. Trimming shortened V by 3 bases and J by 5 bases, and 4 bases separated the two germline ends. Germline CDR1 is MGHRA and CDR2 is YSYEKL. The CDR3 is 12 residues long. Here the CDR3 reads CASSQMTGELFF. The CDR3 DNA is TGCGCCAGCAGCCAGATGACCGGGGAGCTGTTTTTT.

This clone is medium-sized by share. The chain couples TRBV11-2 to TRBJ2-7; a possible D gene is TRBD1 (6 bases). The V end was cut by 1 base, the J end by 2 bases, with 9 bases between. From germline, CDR1 is SGHAT and CDR2 FQNNGV. CDR3 length: 14 amino acids. DNA for the CDR3: TGTGCCAGCAGCTTAGCCGGACAGACCTACGAGCAGTACTTC. This encodes CASSLAGQTYEQYF.

V usage is TRBV10-3 and J usage is TRBJ2-1; D remains ambiguous. V was pared by 4 bases and J by 8 bases, with 6 bases between. CDR1 and CDR2 (germline): ENHRY, SYGVKD. This CDR3 is built from 11 residues. The CDR3 sequence: CAISGQHEQFF. The CDR3 DNA sequence: TGTGCCATCAGTGGCCAGCATGAGCAGTTCTTC.

This clone was detected only a few times. The genes are TRBV6-6 and TRBJ2-6; 7 bases fit TRBD1. Germline V gene data show CDR1 as MNHNY and CDR2 as SVGAGI (reference sequence). V lost 5 bases and J lost 0; bases outside the gene matches: 4. The CDR3 length is 16 residues. CDR3 sequence reads: CASSPGTDSGANVLTF. For the CDR3, the DNA is TGTGCCAGCAGTCCAGGGACAGACTCTGGGGCCAACGTCCTGACTTTC.

This chain links TRBV9 with TRBJ2-2; no clear D gene. Germline loops: CDR1 SGDLS, CDR2 YYNGEE. V lost 2 bases, J lost 0 bases, and 5 bases lay in between. This CDR3 has 14 amino acids. The DNA of the CDR3 is TGTGCCAGCAGCGTCCTGGCGAACACCGGGGAGCTGTTTTTT. Its translation is CASSVLANTGELFF.

This chain connects TRBV9 to TRBJ2-2, with D perhaps TRBD2 (5 bases). CDR1 and CDR2 (germline): SGDLS, YYNGEE. V was pared by 1 base and J by 0 bases, with 13 bases between. The CDR3 loop spans 17 amino acids. CDR3 nucleotide sequence: TGTGCCAGCAGCGTATCCCCCGGGGTACCGAACACCGGGGAGCTGTTTTTT. As protein: CASSVSPGVPNTGELFF.

This clone came up once. V is TRBV4-3 and J is TRBJ2-1; unclear D gene. The germline CDR1 and CDR2 sequences are LGHNA and YSLEER. Trimming pared 1 base from V and 5 bases from J, leaving 12 bases between. This CDR3 has 15 residues. Written as DNA, the CDR3 is TGCGCCAGCAGCCAAGGTACCGGTAGACACAATGAGCAGTTCTTC. As protein: CASSQGTGRHNEQFF.

V gene TRBV28 combines with J gene TRBJ1-1; D is possibly TRBD1 (5 bases). Trimming left V 4 bases short and J 2 bases short, with 17 bases between. There are 16 residues in the CDR3. Germline values: CDR1 MDHEN, CDR2 SYDVKM. This CDR3 is CASSSTGLDRNTEAFF. The CDR3 DNA sequence: TGTGCCAGCAGTTCCACGGGGCTAGATCGAAACACTGAAGCTTTCTTT.

The chain links TRBV5-4 to TRBJ2-2; D is undetermined. This CDR3 comprises 18 residues. V was clipped by 2 bases and J by 0 bases, with 17 bases between them. Germline assignment: CDR1 SGHNT and CDR2 YYREEE (reference sequence). The CDR3 is CASSFSPEEFANTGELFF. The CDR3 DNA is TGTGCCAGCAGCTTTAGCCCCGAAGAGTTCGCGAACACCGGGGAGCTGTTTTTT.

The CDR3 coding sequence is TGCGCCAGCAGCTTGGCCGGTCTGTACCAAGAGACCCAGTACTTC. Its translation is CASSLAGLYQETQYF. The chain carries TRBV5-1 and TRBJ2-5, with D unresolved. Germline loops: CDR1 SGHRS, CDR2 YFSETQ. This CDR3 has 15 residues. Trimming removed 0 bases from V and 0 bases from J, with 9 bases in between.

The chain recombines TRBV6-1 with TRBJ1-2, with D tentatively TRBD1 (6 bases). Germline V CDR1 and CDR2: MNHNS, SASEGT. V shed 4 bases and J shed 4 bases, with 13 bases lying between them. There are 14 residues in the CDR3. CDR3 nucleotide sequence: TGTGCCAGCAGTGCAGGGGCAGGGCTCTATGGCTACACCTTC. Translated, it gives CASSAGAGLYGYTF.

This clone occurred a few times. This rearrangement joins TRBV11-3 to TRBJ2-7, with TRBD1 identical over 9 bases. V lost 5 bases and J lost 5; bases outside the gene matches: 4. The CDR3 has 13 amino acids. The germline V gene has CDR1 SGHNT and CDR2 YENEEA. Here the CDR3 reads CASSPGTGHEQYF. CDR3 DNA: TGTGCCAGCAGCCCCGGGACAGGGCACGAGCAGTACTTC.

The V gene is TRBV18, the J gene TRBJ1-5, with unresolved D. Trimming shortened V by 5 bases and J by 2 bases, and 7 bases separated the two germline ends. This CDR3 comprises 13 residues. Germline CDR1 and CDR2: KGHSH and LQKENI. In nucleotides, the CDR3 is TGTGCCAGCTCAGTGGACCGCAATCAGCCCCAGCATTTT. Its protein is CASSVDRNQPQHF.

In its sample, this clone was seen a few times. The chain is built from TRBV4-3 and TRBJ1-2; TRBD1 matches 8 bases. The germline V gene has CDR1 LGHNA and CDR2 YSLEER. J gave up 0 bases and V 0 bases, and 6 bases lay outside the gene matches. The CDR3 loop spans 17 amino acids. The CDR3 protein is CASSQDFLDRANYGYTF. The CDR3 DNA reads TGCGCCAGCAGCCAAGATTTCTTGGACAGGGCTAACTATGGCTACACCTTC.

This clone turned up a few times. This chain links TRBV6-1 with TRBJ1-1; D is undetermined. The germline V gene encodes CDR1 MNHNS and CDR2 SASEGT. The CDR3 has 14 residues. With 4 bases removed from V and 5 bases from J, the gap between germline ends came to 14 bases. CDR3 coding DNA: TGTGCCAGCAGTGTTCAGGTTACTTGGACTGAAGCTTTCTTT. This translates into CASSVQVTWTEAFF.

The chain couples TRBV2 to TRBJ1-4; TRBD1 is a possible D gene (5 bases). Deletions cut 10 bases from V and 6 bases from J, with 12 bases between. CDR1 is SNHLY and CDR2 is FYNNEI in the germline V gene. The length of the CDR3 is 12 residues. The CDR3 is CATRVDYEKLFF. Written as DNA, the CDR3 is TGTGCCACCAGGGTCGACTATGAAAAACTGTTTTTT.

The chain recombines TRBV5-1 with TRBJ2-5; D is possibly TRBD1 or TRBD2 (7 bases each). Trimming removed 4 bases at V and 5 bases at J, with 12 bases between. There are 13 residues in the CDR3. From germline, CDR1 is SGHRS and CDR2 YFSETQ. The DNA for the CDR3 is TGCGCCAGCAGCCTCCAGGGGGGGGAGACCCAGTACTTC. This translates into CASSLQGGETQYF.

As DNA, the CDR3 is TGTGCCAGCAAGGAGACAGCCTATGGCTACACCTTC. Amino acids: CASKETAYGYTF. The genes are TRBV2 and TRBJ1-2, with D tentatively TRBD1 (5 bases). The ends were cut back, 7 bases at V and 4 bases at J, with 10 bases in the middle. In germline, CDR1 is SNHLY, CDR2 FYNNEI. This CDR3 comprises 12 residues.

The CDR3 here is CASSLAGNEQFF. The CDR3 region has the DNA TGTGCCAGCAGCCTGGCGGGGAATGAGCAGTTCTTC. The chain uses TRBV5-5 and TRBJ2-1; maybe TRBD2 (6 bases). CDR1 and CDR2 from the germline V gene are SGHKS and YYEKEE (reference sequence). Trimming removed 4 bases at V and 7 bases at J, with 9 bases between. This CDR3 spans 12 amino acids.

The gene calls are TRBV18 and TRBJ2-7; the match to TRBD2 covers 11 bases. Germline trimming cut 3 bases from V and 4 bases from J; bases unmatched to any gene: 2. The germline V gene encodes CDR1 KGHSH and CDR2 LQKENI. CDR3 length: 14 residues. The CDR3 bases are TGTGCCAGCTCACCTACTAGCGGGGGTTACGAGCAGTACTTC. It codes for CASSPTSGGYEQYF. Looking up the rest from reference TRBV18 and TRBJ2-7 gives the full variable domain: NAGVMQNPRHLVRRRGQEARLRCSPMKGHSHVYWYRQLPEEGLKFMVYLQKENIIDESGMPKERFSAEFPKEGPSILRIQQVVRGDSAAYFCASSPTSGGYEQYFGPGTRLTVT.

V usage is TRBV6-1 and J usage is TRBJ1-1, with D tentatively TRBD1 (6 bases). CDR1 and CDR2 from the germline V gene are MNHNS and SASEGT. Trimming left V 2 bases short and J 8 bases short, with 12 bases between. The CDR3 length is 13 residues. The CDR3 bases are TGTGCCAGCAGTGAAAGGGGGACGAGGGAAGCTTTCTTT. Translation: CASSERGTREAFF.

This clone was detected a few times. The chain couples TRBV7-6 to TRBJ2-1; maybe TRBD1 (5 bases). CDR1 SGHVS and CDR2 FNYEAQ come from the germline V gene. V lost 1 base to trimming and J lost 0 bases, with 7 bases between them. The CDR3 is 15 amino acids. Written as DNA, the CDR3 is TGTGCCAGCAGCTTAGGGGGCGGCTCCTACAATGAGCAGTTCTTC. It specifies CASSLGGGSYNEQFF.

This rearrangement joins TRBV10-2 to TRBJ1-3; no clear D gene. This CDR3 has 14 amino acids. Per the germline V gene, CDR1 is WSHSY and CDR2 is SAAADI. V was cut by 6 bases and J by 1 base, with 10 bases left in between. The CDR3 is CASRSPGSGNTIYF. CDR3 bases: TGCGCCAGCAGGTCGCCGGGGTCTGGAAACACCATATATTTT.

The J gene is TRBJ1-1, the V gene TRBV4-3, with D unresolved. The V end lost 2 bases, the J end lost 3 bases, and 16 bases lay between the germline ends. The CDR3 has 16 residues. In germline, CDR1 is LGHNA, CDR2 YSLEER. CDR3: CASSQPVRAPHTEAFF. The CDR3 DNA reads TGCGCCAGCAGCCAACCAGTACGAGCCCCCCACACTGAAGCTTTCTTT.

V is TRBV5-1 and J is TRBJ1-1; TRBD1 aligns across 8 bases. V lost 0 bases, J lost 4 bases, and 8 bases stayed unmatched. Germline assignment: CDR1 SGHRS and CDR2 YFSETQ. The CDR3 has 16 residues. The CDR3 reads CASSLETGGLGTEAFF. In nucleotides, the CDR3 is TGCGCCAGCAGCTTGGAAACAGGGGGTTTGGGCACTGAAGCTTTCTTT.

The gene calls are TRBV5-6 and TRBJ1-2; possible D gene TRBD1, 6 bases. CDR3 size: 15 residues. Trimming cost V 5 bases and J 0 bases, with 14 bases left between them. Germline V CDR1 and CDR2: SGHDT, YYEEEE. The CDR3 spells CASRDQTGSNYGYTF. The CDR3 region has the DNA TGTGCCAGCAGAGACCAGACAGGATCTAACTATGGCTACACCTTC.

The count of this clone is one. The CDR3 coding sequence is TGTGCCAGCAGCCAGCACACTGAAGCTTTCTTT. The encoded protein is CASSQHTEAFF. J is TRBJ1-1 and V is TRBV6-5; D is unresolved. Trimming took 6 bases from V and 3 from J, leaving 5 bases between them. The CDR3 runs 11 residues. Germline V CDR1 and CDR2: MNHEY, SVGAGI.

This clone was found a few times. The chain links TRBV6-6 to TRBJ1-4; a possible D gene is TRBD1 (5 bases). The CDR3 extends over 14 amino acids. Germline CDR1 is MNHNY and CDR2 is SVGAGI (reference sequence). V was clipped by 5 bases and J by 3 bases, with 10 bases between them. CDR3 loop: CASSDDSPNEKLFF. CDR3 sequence (DNA): TGTGCCAGCAGTGACGACAGCCCTAATGAAAAACTGTTTTTT.

The J gene is TRBJ2-1, the V gene TRBV14; D gene unclear. V was pared by 4 bases and J by 4 bases, with 14 bases between. The CDR3 extends over 15 amino acids. The germline CDR1 and CDR2 sequences are SGHDN and FVKESK. The CDR3 sequence: CASSLQTRPYNEQFF. The CDR3 DNA sequence: TGTGCCAGCAGCCTCCAGACAAGGCCTTACAATGAGCAGTTCTTC.

The V gene is TRBV10-3, the J gene TRBJ2-1; TRBD1 might be the D (6 bases). The CDR3 covers 13 residues. Germline V gene data show CDR1 as ENHRY and CDR2 as SYGVKD. Trimming shortened V by 7 bases and J by 2 bases, and 9 bases separated the two germline ends. DNA of the CDR3: TGTGCCATCAAGGGGGACCCCTACAATGAGCAGTTCTTC. Its protein product is CAIKGDPYNEQFF.

The V gene is TRBV2, the J gene TRBJ1-4; D unclear. This CDR3 has 13 amino acids. The V gene's germline CDR1 is SNHLY and CDR2 FYNNEI. Between the trimmed V and J ends, which lost 5 bases and 0 bases, there was a span of 4 bases. In DNA, the CDR3 is TGTGCCAGCAGTTGGGCAACTAATGAAAAACTGTTTTTT. It encodes CASSWATNEKLFF.